The 14 T cell receptor beta chains reported below all come from one sample, sequenced in a study of blood T cells in healthy people across ages. For the second PCR, which ran for 7 to 11 cycles, a sample-barcoded 5' primer and a J-beta primer mix were used. TCRdb called the 5' RACE reads again in MiXCR, with one record for every CDR3 protein. The profile shows around 1,000,000 distinct CDR3 sequences, almost 25% of them singletons. The same data also went into a second study, on T cells of mothers and their children.

The sequenced sample was blood. These receptors originate from a girl aged 2 to 9 in good health.

As for this clonotype: Mismatch with germline at one junction end may stem from a read error. The genes are TRBV7-7 and TRBJ2-7; tentative D call: TRBD2 (6 bases). The CDR3 length is 13 residues. The germline V gene has CDR1 SSHAT and CDR2 FNYEAQ (reference sequence). CDR3: CASSLGEVHEQYF. In DNA form, the CDR3 reads TGTGCTAGCAGCTTAGGGGAGGTGCACGAGCAGTACTTC.

Here the CDR3 DNA reads TGTGCCAGCAGTTTCGACAGGGTAATTGCTGAAGCTTTCTTT. Residues: CASSFDRVIAEAFF. The chain couples TRBV12-3 or TRBV12-4 to TRBJ1-1; 7 bases agree with TRBD1. There are 14 residues in the CDR3. V lost 3 bases, J lost 6 bases, and 7 bases stayed unmatched.

This clonotype came up a few times. The J gene is TRBJ2-1, the V gene TRBV20-1, with 9 bases matching TRBD2. Per germline, CDR1 DFQATT and CDR2 SNEGSKA (reference sequence). J lost 8 bases, V lost 6 bases, and 8 bases had no gene match. The CDR3 has 13 amino acids. Here the CDR3 reads CSAGSGSRDEQFF. The CDR3 bases are TGCAGTGCGGGTAGCGGGAGTCGAGATGAGCAGTTCTTC.

CDR3 sequence (DNA): TGCAGTGCTAGTGCCCCAGGGGCGGGAGAGCAGTACTTC. It yields the protein CSASAPGAGEQYF. The chain recombines TRBV20-1 with TRBJ2-7; D tentatively fits TRBD1 or TRBD2 (6 bases each). CDR3 size: 13 residues. V lost 3 bases and J 7 bases, leaving 16 bases between the germline ends. Per the germline V gene, CDR1 is DFQATT and CDR2 is SNEGSKA (reference sequence).

This clonotype occurred a few times. This chain uses TRBV5-1 with TRBJ2-2, with D perhaps TRBD1 or TRBD2 (5 bases each). This CDR3 has 16 amino acids. Between the trimmed V and J ends, which lost 7 bases and 0 bases, there was a span of 16 bases. Germline V CDR1 and CDR2: SGHRS, YFSETQ. As DNA, the CDR3 is TGCGCCAGCCGGGACGCCCATCGACCGAACACCGGGGAGCTGTTTTTT. It codes for CASRDAHRPNTGELFF. Complete variable domain (other parts from reference TRBV5-1 and TRBJ2-2): KAGVTQTPRYLIKTRGQQVTLSCSPISGHRSVSWYQQTPGQGLQFLFEYFSETQRNKGNFPGRFSGRQFSNSRSEMNVSTLELGDSALYLCASRDAHRPNTGELFFGEGSRLTVL.

This sequence joins TRBV5-1 and TRBJ1-2; 9 bases are a match to TRBD1. Losses at the gene ends were 3 bases for V and 4 bases for J; bases not matched to a gene: 10. This CDR3 has 16 amino acids. Germline V CDR1 and CDR2: SGHRS, YFSETQ. The CDR3 loop is CASSWTTGGSGYGYTF. The CDR3 coding sequence is TGCGCCAGCAGCTGGACGACAGGGGGTTCTGGCTATGGCTACACCTTC. Using reference TRBV5-1 and TRBJ1-2 for the parts outside the CDR3, the full variable domain is KAGVTQTPRYLIKTRGQQVTLSCSPISGHRSVSWYQQTPGQGLQFLFEYFSETQRNKGNFPGRFSGRQFSNSRSEMNVSTLELGDSALYLCASSWTTGGSGYGYTFGSGTRLTVV.

The V and J genes are TRBV20-1 and TRBJ1-3; 8 bases are shared with TRBD1. The CDR3 consists of 13 residues. CDR1 is DFQATT and CDR2 is SNEGSKA in the germline V gene (reference sequence). Trimming removed 1 base from V and 8 bases from J; junction bases left unmatched: 4. CDR3 in DNA: TGCAGTGCTAGAGGGACAGGGCAATACACCATATATTTT. Translating gives CSARGTGQYTIYF.

This clonotype is a singleton in its sample. This chain joins TRBV14 and TRBJ1-2; no definite D call. CDR1 is SGHDN and CDR2 is FVKESK in the germline V gene. CDR3 length: 13 amino acids. Trimming stripped 8 bases from V and 5 bases from J, with 15 bases between. The DNA for the CDR3 is TGTGCCAGCGGTCAGAGTCTGAATTATGGCTACACCTTC. This encodes CASGQSLNYGYTF.

This clonotype was detected once. The CDR3 DNA is TGTGCCAGCAGAGGGCATGGAGGATCTGGGGCCAACGTCCTGACTTTC. As protein: CASRGHGGSGANVLTF. V usage is TRBV6-6 and J usage is TRBJ2-6; D is perhaps TRBD2 (5 bases). Germline V gene sequence: CDR1 MNHNY, CDR2 SVGAGI (reference sequence). Deletions cut 6 bases from V and 1 base from J, with 13 bases between. The CDR3 is 16 amino acids.

This clonotype was observed a few times. CDR3 sequence (DNA): TGTGCCAGCAGTTTTATAGGGACAGGGGCTAGGGAGCAGTACTTC. Translated: CASSFIGTGAREQYF. J is TRBJ2-7 and V is TRBV28; 10 nucleotides match TRBD1. The V gene's germline CDR1 is MDHEN and CDR2 SYDVKM. V gave up 3 bases and J gave up 7 bases; unmatched junction bases: 9. The CDR3 spans 15 residues.

To note about this clonotype: The junction departs from the called germline gene at one end, perhaps through a read error. The V gene is TRBV29-1, the J gene TRBJ2-5; 12 bases line up with TRBD2. This CDR3 spans 18 amino acids. Germline CDR1 is SQVTM and CDR2 is ANQGSEA. As DNA, the CDR3 is TGCAGCGTTGAAAATCTTGGGGGGCTAGCGGGAGGGCCGAATGAGCAGCTCTTC. Its protein product is CSVENLGGLAGGPNEQLF.

This clonotype showed up just a few times. The gene calls are TRBV4-1 and TRBJ2-5; D not certain. Germline CDR1 and CDR2: MGHRA and YSYEKL. CDR3 length: 13 amino acids. V lost 1 base and J lost 3, with 6 bases in between. The chain's CDR3 is CASSQGTKETQYF. In DNA, the CDR3 is TGCGCCAGCAGCCAAGGGACCAAAGAGACCCAGTACTTC.

The genes are TRBV4-3 and TRBJ2-5; TRBD2 might be the D (5 bases). The length of the CDR3 is 16 residues. Germline V gene sequence: CDR1 LGHNA, CDR2 YSLEER. The V end was cut by 0 bases, the J end by 4 bases, with 15 bases between. The CDR3 spells CASSQDGYLRAETQYF. The DNA of the CDR3 is TGCGCCAGCAGCCAAGATGGATACCTGAGGGCAGAGACCCAGTACTTC.

This clonotype has a handful of counts. The CDR3 reads CASGTSPETQYF. CDR3 DNA sequence: TGTGCCAGCGGGACGTCCCCAGAGACCCAGTACTTC. J is TRBJ2-5 and V is TRBV6-5; D possibly uses TRBD1 or TRBD2 (5 bases each). Trimming left V 8 bases short and J 4 bases short, with 11 bases between. There are 12 residues in the CDR3. Germline V gene lookup returns CDR1 MNHEY and CDR2 SVGAGI.